This T cell receptor (beta chain) was identified in a study of graft-versus-host responses after intestinal transplantation. At the level of the study: Anti-thymocyte globulin induction, then tacrolimus and steroids for two to four years, went to all recipients. Whole-study results and caveats: GvH clones turned up in recipient marrow; some had shown up first in ileum or blood. Allograft graft-versus-host to host-versus-graft clonal ratios ran high in patients with graft-donor T cell macrochimerism. Early HvG declines after transplant were associated with peak circulating GvH clone levels.

This clone was counted once. Its antigen remains unknown. After removal of 7 bases from V and 2 bases from J, the junction contained 10 bases not matched to a gene. The CDR3 is 16 residues long. Germline assignment: CDR1 SNHLY and CDR2 FYNNEI. TCRdb keeps only in-frame clones here, not all; method: immunoSEQ multiplex PCR. The data show some 87,000 clones, about nine tenths seen once. The rearrangement links TRBV2 to TRBJ2-3; TRBD2 matches 9 bases. Material: unstimulated CD4+ T cells sorted from spleen or lymph node cells, obtained before intestinal transplant. This TCR came from a human donor who received an intestinal transplant. The CDR3 DNA is TGTGCCAGCACGGGGGGAGGGACTAGCCTCACAGATACGCAGTATTTT. Protein sequence: CASTGGGTSLTDTQYF. The full variable domain, with the rest looked up from reference TRBV2 and TRBJ2-3, is EPEVTQTPSHQVTQMGQEVILRCVPISNHLYFYWYRQILGQKVEFLVSFYNNEISEKSEIFDDQFSVERPDGSNFTLKIRSTKLEDSAMYFCASTGGGTSLTDTQYFGPGTRLTVL.